This T cell receptor (beta chain) was recovered during a study of low-dose radiotherapy and immunotherapy resistance in tumors (dated by TCRdb to between 2021 and 2024). For the wider study: In Cohort 1, 0.5 Gy per fraction was delivered every 2 weeks, and a total PTV dose of 6.5 Gy was prescribed. Cyclophosphamide 200 mg/m2 was administered intravenously every two weeks, one day before each radiation and immunotherapy administration. Eight patients were included in the translational analysis, namely three from the first dose cohort plus the first five from the second dose cohort. Patients were given nivolumab as a 240 mg flat dose every two weeks and ipilimumab at 1 mg/kg every six weeks, with both drugs delivered intravenously. No randomization into treatment groups was done for the people taking part in the trial. Cohort 2 received 1 Gy per fraction every two weeks, with a total of 13 Gy over 26 weeks. Starting on cycle 1 day 1, patients took 300 mg of aspirin by mouth once daily for four cycles.

TCRdb records Illumina HiSeq 2500 as the sequencer. Superscript III and a set of TRAV- and TRBV-specific primers were used to synthesize first-strand cDNA, so that both TCRalpha and TCRbeta chains were covered. TCRs were amplified for 20 to 25 PCR cycles with Phusion, using a constant-region primer paired with the adapter attached to the V primers. Isolated mRNA was amplified with the MessageAmp II aRNA Amplification Kit, using a roughly 15-hour in vitro transcription at 37°C. mRNA for TCR sequencing was isolated with the Dynabeads mRNA DIRECT Purification Kit. Indexed Illumina adapters were added in a second Phusion PCR of around 27 cycles, and the PCR products were purified with AMPure XP beads. The authors' pipeline ran thus. Custom Perl scripts pooled TCR sequences encoding the same protein, removed out-of-frame sequences and computed each clonotype's abundance. TCR sequences supported by only a single read were excluded from analysis. Repertoire metrics included Shannon entropy, Gini index, clonality, richness, and frequency of TCRs shared between repertoires. In-frame beta chains were kept once TCRdb had trimmed the public reads at Q25 with fastp and called clones with MiXCR. CDR3 protein sequences are deduplicated, and each keeps its most common genes and DNA. The V and J calls and clone size are TCRdb's, not the authors'. A total of around 84,000 distinct CDR3 sequences appear in this sample, about 17% of them only once. Approximately 1.5% of the sample goes to the ten largest clones.

This clonotype has a count of ten or more. Its antigen has not been determined. Base qualities are not recorded, but no much larger clone differs from it by a single base. The label giving this sample's time point can be read as: after trial treatment. What the treatment or condition label conveys for this sample: LDRT plus nivolumab, ipilimumab, low-dose cyclophosphamide and aspirin (RACIN trial). Donors were enrolled in RACIN, a single-arm phase I dose-escalation trial in which nivolumab, ipilimumab, aspirin, low-dose cyclophosphamide and low-dose radiotherapy were combined. Eligible patients had advanced, TIL-negative solid tumors. The CDR3 numbers 16 residues from cysteine through phenylalanine. Only CDR3 DNA is held: 48 bases, read in frame from base 1. Clipping removes 3 bases from V and 4 bases from J, with 10 as the unmatched junction base count. The germline V gene gives CDR1 as SGHRS and CDR2 as YFSETQ.

The material sequenced was PBMCs, taken after low-dose radiotherapy plus immunotherapy. The TCR was taken from a male donor with prostate cancer. Recombination connected TRBV5-1 to TRBJ2-1, and TRBD2 matches 7 of the central bases. The nucleotide sequence is given as TGCGCCAGCAGCTCTACTCTAGCGGCAAATTACAATGAGCAGTTCTTC. Translated, it reads CASSSTLAANYNEQFF.